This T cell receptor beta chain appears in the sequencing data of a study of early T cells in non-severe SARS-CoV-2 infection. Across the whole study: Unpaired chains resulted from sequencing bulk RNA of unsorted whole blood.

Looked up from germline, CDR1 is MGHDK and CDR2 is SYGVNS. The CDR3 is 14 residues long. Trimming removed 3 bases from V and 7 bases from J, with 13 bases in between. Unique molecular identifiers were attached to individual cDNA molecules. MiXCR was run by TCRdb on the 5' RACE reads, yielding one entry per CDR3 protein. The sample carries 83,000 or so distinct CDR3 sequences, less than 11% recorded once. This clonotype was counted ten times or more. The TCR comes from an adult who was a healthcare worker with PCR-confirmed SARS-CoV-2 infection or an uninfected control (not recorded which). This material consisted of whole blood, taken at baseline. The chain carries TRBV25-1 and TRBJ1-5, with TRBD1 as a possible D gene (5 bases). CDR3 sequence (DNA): TGTGCCAGCAGTGAGAGCGGGGGAGTGCAGCCCCAGCATTTT. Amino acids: CASSESGGVQPQHF.